The rows below give T cell receptor beta chains drawn from one sample of a study of T-cell reconstitution after alpha-beta-depleted transplantation in children. TCRdb analysed the PCR reads with MiXCR anew, one entry per CDR3 protein. The sample carries approximately 520,000 distinct CDR3 sequences, approximately 10% recorded once. The sequencing here drew on PBMCs, mostly from graft donor cells, taken 180 days after TCRalphabeta/CD19-depleted stem cell transplant. Every receptor here comes from a female patient under 10 years old who had a stem cell transplant for aplastic anemia, so the T cells may come from the graft donor. The CDR3 runs from the conserved cysteine through the conserved F or W. The D gene is left open where the match is weak. Clone size, where shown, is once, few, many, or a class for clones that have expanded.

>.|.|TRBV5-1|TRBJ1-3
TGCGCCAGCAGCTCGGGACGTGGTTCGACCCCTGGAAACACCATATATTTT
CASSSGRGSTPGNTIYF
>TRBD1|few|TRBV28|TRBJ2-4
TGTGCCAGCAGTTTGGACAGGAGAAACATTCAGTACTTC
CASSLDRRNIQYF
>TRBD1|few|TRBV25-1|TRBJ2-7
TGTGCCAGCAGTGAGTTTCAGGGACAGGGGGCGAGTGAGCAGTACTTC
CASSEFQGQGASEQYF
>.|.|TRBV9|TRBJ2-5
TGTGCCAGCAGCGTAAATTGGCGAGAGCCGACCCAGTACTTC
CASSVNWREPTQYF
>.|.|TRBV3-1|TRBJ2-2
TGTGCCAGCAGCCAAACCCGGGACGAACTGATTTTT
CASSQTRDELIF
>.|many|TRBV13|TRBJ1-1
TGTGCCAGCAGCCCGAACGACAGAGATTGGACTGAAGCTTTCTTT
CASSPNDRDWTEAFF
>.|.|TRBV20-1|TRBJ2-1
TGCAGTGCTCTCCCCCGCAGGGGAGGCAATGAGCAGTTCTTC
CSALPRRGGNEQFF
>.|many|TRBV28|TRBJ2-2
TGTGCCAGCAGTTTGGTGGGCGGCGCGAACACCGGGGAGCTGTTTTTT
CASSLVGGANTGELFF
>.|.|TRBV5-1|TRBJ2-5
TGCGCCAGCCGGATGAGTGGGGGGGAGACCCAGTACTTC
CASRMSGGETQYF
>TRBD2|.|TRBV14|TRBJ2-1
TGTGCCAGCAGCCAGACTTTTGGACTAGCGGGACTTAATGAGCAGTTCTTC
CASSQTFGLAGLNEQFF
>.|.|TRBV7-3|TRBJ1-2
TGTGCCAGCAGCTCCTTAAGGAGGACCTATGGCTACACCTTC
CASSSLRRTYGYTF
>.|.|TRBV18|TRBJ1-1
TGTGCCAGCTCACCAAACCCGGCCAACATCGAAGCTTTCTTT
CASSPNPANIEAFF
>.|.|TRBV6-2/TRBV6-3|TRBJ2-3
TGTGCCAGCACCCTACTGGGGGGTACAGATACGCAGTATTTT
CASTLLGGTDTQYF
>TRBD1|few|TRBV12-3/TRBV12-4|TRBJ1-2
TGTGCCAGCAGCCCGGGACAGGGGCCCTATGGCTACACCTTC
CASSPGQGPYGYTF
>.|.|TRBV12-3/TRBV12-4|TRBJ2-2
TGTGCCAGCAGGGCCGGGGGAGGCACCGGGGAGCTGTTTTTT
CASRAGGGTGELFF
>TRBD2|.|TRBV19|TRBJ2-1
TGTGCCAGTAGTGCCTGGGACTACCATTCCTACAATGAGCAGTTCTTC
CASSAWDYHSYNEQFF
>TRBD1|.|TRBV5-1|TRBJ1-4
TGCGCCAGCAGCTTCGGACAGGGGGATGAAAAACTGTTTTTT
CASSFGQGDEKLFF
>TRBD2|.|TRBV20-1|TRBJ2-1
TGCAGTGCTAGAACCGGGACTAGCGGTGGGGGGGGAGCCTACAATGAGCAGTTCTTC
CSARTGTSGGGGAYNEQFF
>TRBD2|few|TRBV7-7|TRBJ2-3
TGTGCCAGCAGCCTCCGGGACAGGGGACTAGCGGGAGGGCCCACAGATACGCAGTATTTT
CASSLRDRGLAGGPTDTQYF
>TRBD1|.|TRBV7-9|TRBJ2-1
TGTGCCAGCAGCCGAATCCCCGGGACAGGGGGTGAGCAGTGCTTC
CASSRIPGTGGEQCF
>.|.|TRBV28|TRBJ2-7
TGTGCCAGCAGTTTAATAGCGGCTAGCTCCTACGAGCAGTACTTC
CASSLIAASSYEQYF
>TRBD1|few|TRBV27|TRBJ1-5
TGTGCCAGCCGGACTGAGGGGGCGGGGAGCAATCAGCCCCAGCATTTT
CASRTEGAGSNQPQHF
>TRBD2|few|TRBV7-6|TRBJ2-1
TGTGCCAGCAACCCCACTAGCGGGAGGGCCAGCGACAATGAGCAGTTCTTC
CASNPTSGRASDNEQFF
>TRBD1|.|TRBV5-6|TRBJ2-1
TGTGCCAGCAGCATGGGACAGCCGTACAATGAGCAGTTCTTC
CASSMGQPYNEQFF
>.|few|TRBV27|TRBJ2-5
TGTGCCAGCAGTTCCCCGGACAGAAGAGAGACCCAGTACTTC
CASSSPDRRETQYF
>.|few|TRBV5-1|TRBJ2-7
TGCGCCAGCAGCTTGGTTGCGGCGGGACGGGAGAGGCAGTACTTC
CASSLVAAGRERQYF
>.|few|TRBV5-1|TRBJ1-4
TGCGCCAGCAGCTTGGCCTTGGCCTCAAATGAAAAACTGTTTTTT
CASSLALASNEKLFF
>TRBD1|few|TRBV28|TRBJ1-5
TGTGCCAGCAGTTTGGGGGACAGACGCAATCAGCCCCAGCATTTT
CASSLGDRRNQPQHF
>TRBD1|many|TRBV29-1|TRBJ2-2
TGCAGCGCAGGGACAGGCACCGGGGAGCTGTTTTTT
CSAGTGTGELFF
>.|few|TRBV28|TRBJ2-5
TGTGCCAGCAGTCCGCGGGAAACAGAGACCCAGTACTTC
CASSPRETETQYF
>.|.|TRBV18|TRBJ1-1
TGTGCCAGCTCACCAGGTGTGGCTGAAGCTTTCTTT
CASSPGVAEAFF
>TRBD2|once|TRBV18|TRBJ2-3
TGTGCCAGCTCAGCGGGACTAGGTTGGGATACGCAGTATTTT
CASSAGLGWDTQYF
>.|few|TRBV20-1|TRBJ2-1
TGCAGTGCTAGTCCAGACCGCTCCTACAATGAGCAGTTCTTC
CSASPDRSYNEQFF
>.|.|TRBV29-1|TRBJ1-1
TGCAGCGTTCTCCGACGGGGGGCGAACACTGAAGCTTTCTTT
CSVLRRGANTEAFF
>TRBD1|.|TRBV4-1|TRBJ1-1
TGCGCCAGCAGCCAAGATCAAAGGCGACAGGGGCTCACTGAAGCTTTCTTT
CASSQDQRRQGLTEAFF
>TRBD2|.|TRBV7-2|TRBJ2-1
TGTGCCAGCAGCTCCCGAGCGGGGTTCCGTTACAATGAGCAGTTCTTC
CASSSRAGFRYNEQFF
>TRBD2|many|TRBV12-3/TRBV12-4|TRBJ2-1
TGTGCCAGCAGTCCCCGACTAGCGGCCTACAATGAGCAGTTCTTC
CASSPRLAAYNEQFF
>.|many|TRBV20-1|TRBJ1-1
TGCAGTGCTAGGGGGACGGTGAACACTGAAGCTTTCTTT
CSARGTVNTEAFF
>TRBD1|few|TRBV20-1|TRBJ1-3
TGCAGTGCGGCCCGGGGACAGGTCCGAAACACCATATATTTT
CSAARGQVRNTIYF
>.|few|TRBV12-3/TRBV12-4|TRBJ2-1
TGTGCCAGCAGTTTGACCCAGGGATCCTACAATGAGCAGTTCTTC
CASSLTQGSYNEQFF
>.|many|TRBV7-2|TRBJ2-1
TGTGCCAGCAGTCACGGTATGGGATCCTACAATGAGCAGTTCTTC
CASSHGMGSYNEQFF
>TRBD2|few|TRBV4-2|TRBJ2-7
TGTGCCAGCAGCCAAGCACTAGCGGGAGGCTCCCCCGAGCAGTACTTC
CASSQALAGGSPEQYF
>TRBD1|few|TRBV7-1|TRBJ1-3
TGTGCCAGCACCCTCAGCTTAGACAGTGTGGGACAGGCGCTACTCCTCTCTGGAAACACCATATATTTT
CASTLSLDSVGQALLLSGNTIYF
>.|many|TRBV5-1|TRBJ2-5
TGCGCCAGCAGCTTGGTAGACAGGGAGGGAGAGACCCAGTACTTC
CASSLVDREGETQYF
>TRBD1|few|TRBV6-2/TRBV6-3|TRBJ2-2
TGTGCCACTAAACAGGGGATCGGGGAGCTGTTTTTT
CATKQGIGELFF
>.|few|TRBV7-9|TRBJ1-2
TGTGCCAGCAGTTTCGGGGGGGCTGGGGGTTTCCTGGATGGCTACACCTTC
CASSFGGAGGFLDGYTF
>TRBD1|many|TRBV5-6|TRBJ2-3
TGTGCCAGCAGCTTCCGGACAGGGTGGTATTTT
CASSFRTGWYF
>.|.|TRBV18|TRBJ1-5
TGTGCCAGCTCGTACTCCGGGTTCGGCAATCAGCCCCAGCATTTT
CASSYSGFGNQPQHF
>.|many|TRBV20-1|TRBJ1-2
TGCAGTGCTAGATCCCGACTTAACTATGGCTACACCTTC
CSARSRLNYGYTF